The clone carrying this TCR beta chain appeared many times. Antigen unknown. The sample belongs to a study of esophageal squamous cell carcinoma under preoperative chemotherapy. Findings and caveats of the study: Peripheral T cells showed a significant TCR diversity increase after chemotherapy, unlike tumor-infiltrating lymphocytes. After treatment, tumor-infiltrating lymphocytes apparently came partly from blood T cells.

From the PCR reads, TCRdb called clonotypes with MiXCR, one entry per CDR3 protein. The data contain 6,400 or so distinct CDR3 sequences, roughly 32% of them singletons. Time point given: before preoperative PTX-NDP chemotherapy. The TCR was taken from a human donor with esophageal squamous cell carcinoma. The donor label of this sample is uncertain. Sampling was conducted from a patient given preoperative chemotherapy.

The CDR3 spells CASSTSGTGSYEQYF. CDR3 in DNA: TGTGCCAGCAGTACGTCCGGGACAGGGTCCTACGAGCAGTACTTC. J is TRBJ2-7 and V is TRBV6-1; 9 bases match TRBD1. Germline trimming cut 5 bases from V and 1 base from J; bases unmatched to any gene: 6. The CDR3 has 15 residues. Germline values: CDR1 MNHNS, CDR2 SASEGT.